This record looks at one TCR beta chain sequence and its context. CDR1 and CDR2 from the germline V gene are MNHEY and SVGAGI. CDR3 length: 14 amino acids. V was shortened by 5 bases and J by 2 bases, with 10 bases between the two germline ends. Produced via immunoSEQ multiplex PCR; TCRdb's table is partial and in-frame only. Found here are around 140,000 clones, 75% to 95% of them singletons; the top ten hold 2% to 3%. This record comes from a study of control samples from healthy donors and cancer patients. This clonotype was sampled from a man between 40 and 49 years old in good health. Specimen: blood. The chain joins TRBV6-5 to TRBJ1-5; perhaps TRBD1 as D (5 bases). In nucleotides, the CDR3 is TGTGCCAGCAGTCCCGGGGGACGCAATCAGCCCCAGCATTTT. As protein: CASSPGGRNQPQHF.